This record covers a single TCR beta chain. No antigen is known for it. The data originate from a study of T cell repertoires in aging, cancer and after chemotherapy. Study details: Donor ages fell into six groups from 30 or younger up to 70 or older. Study results and caveats: Untreated cancer patients had significantly lower blood TCR diversity than age-matched healthy donors. Healthy donors lost TCR diversity with age mainly through richness, cancer patients through richness and evenness.

TRB rearrangements spanning V, D and J were amplified using mixed TRB-A/B primers. TCRdb re-analysed the multiplex PCR reads in MiXCR, keeping a single row per CDR3 protein. The table has about 8,200 distinct CDR3 sequences, approximately 31% seen once. The template was genomic DNA from peripheral blood, not RNA. CDR3 length: 16 residues. Germline CDR1 and CDR2: MNHEY and SMNVEV (reference sequence). The V and J ends lost 2 bases and 3 bases respectively, with 16 bases between them. This clonotype was obtained from a human donor in good health. The specimen sequenced was blood. V and J are TRBV27 and TRBJ1-1; possibly TRBD1 for D (6 bases). The CDR3 spells CASSLRDTGGYTEAFF. The CDR3 nucleotides are TGTGCCAGCAGTTTACGGGACACGGGCGGGTACACTGAAGCTTTCTTT.